Shown below are 30 T cell receptor beta chains from a single sample sequenced in a study of blood T cell repertoires in COVID-19. Using immunoSEQ multiplex PCR, the repertoire was profiled, and TCRdb retains in-frame clones only, with some absent. The sample includes 150,000 to 200,000 clones, 85% to 95% of them seen just once. The specimen was peripheral blood. The receptors stem from a woman aged 50 to 60 with acute or convalescent COVID-19.

This chain joins TRBV11-1 and TRBJ1-2, with 8 bases that match TRBD1. The J segment lost 5 bases and the V segment lost 5 bases, leaving 10 bases of the junction unmatched. CDR1 SGHAT and CDR2 FQDESV come from the germline V gene (reference sequence). There are 15 residues in the CDR3. This CDR3 is CASSPRTGPWYGYTF. The CDR3 nucleotides are TGTGCCAGCAGCCCAAGGACAGGGCCTTGGTATGGCTACACCTTC.

V and J are TRBV19 and TRBJ2-1; 9 bases agree with TRBD1. The germline V gene encodes CDR1 LNHDA and CDR2 SQIVND (reference sequence). The CDR3 is 15 residues long. After removal of 4 bases from V and 5 bases from J, the junction contained 6 bases not matched to a gene. The CDR3 DNA is TGTGCCAGTAGTACTTTCGGGACAGGGAACAATGAGCAGTTCTTC. Translating it yields CASSTFGTGNNEQFF.

The chain joins TRBV14 to TRBJ2-7; the D gene is possibly TRBD2 (5 bases). This CDR3 spans 14 amino acids. The germline V gene encodes CDR1 SGHDN and CDR2 FVKESK. V lost 5 bases and J 1 base, leaving 12 bases between the germline ends. The CDR3 nucleotides are TGTGCCAGCAGCTCACGGACGGGATCCTACGAGCAGTACTTC. Translated: CASSSRTGSYEQYF.

This clone was seen only once. The chain carries TRBV19 and TRBJ1-1, with D tentatively TRBD1 (6 bases). CDR3 length: 14 residues. Trimming removed 1 base from V and 3 bases from J, with 9 bases in between. From germline, CDR1 is LNHDA and CDR2 SQIVND (reference sequence). Written as DNA, the CDR3 is TGTGCCAGTAGTATAGGTTACAGGGACACTGAAGCTTTCTTT. This translates into CASSIGYRDTEAFF.

The V call is TRBV30, the J call TRBJ2-7; 8 bases line up with TRBD1. Trimming cost V 2 bases and J 7 bases; bases outside gene matches: 7. The CDR3 is made up of 13 amino acids. Germline V gene sequence: CDR1 GTSNPN, CDR2 SVGIG (reference sequence). The CDR3 loop is CAWSYPRGREQYF. The CDR3 nucleotides read TGTGCCTGGAGTTACCCCAGGGGGCGAGAGCAGTACTTC.

The chain combines TRBV6-1 with TRBJ1-5; D is possibly TRBD1 (6 bases). Germline-derived CDR1 and CDR2 are MNHNS and SASEGT. This CDR3 region has 16 residues. The V end lost 3 bases, the J end lost 6 bases, and 18 bases lay between the germline ends. The CDR3 region has the DNA TGTGCCAGCAGTGACAGTACGGGGGGCGTGGGTCAGCCCCAGCATTTT. Translated, it gives CASSDSTGGVGQPQHF.

As for this clone: Other DNA sequences in the sample encode the same CDR3. V usage is TRBV29-1 and J usage is TRBJ1-5, with a tentative D call TRBD1 (6 bases). Germline V gene data show CDR1 as SQVTM and CDR2 as ANQGSEA. This CDR3 is 13 amino acids long. V lost 4 bases and J 4 bases, leaving 11 bases between the germline ends. The CDR3 nucleotides are TGCAGCGTTGCGACAGGAGTTAATCAGCCCCAGCATTTT. Residues: CSVATGVNQPQHF.

The V call is TRBV30, the J call TRBJ1-3; 7 nucleotides match TRBD1. J was trimmed by 2 bases and V by 5 bases; bases with no gene match: 12. CDR3 length equals 16 residues. Germline V gene data show CDR1 as GTSNPN and CDR2 as SVGIG (reference sequence). This CDR3 is CAWSELPGTAGNTIYF. The CDR3 DNA reads TGTGCCTGGTCAGAGCTTCCCGGGACAGCTGGAAACACCATATATTTT. The full variable domain, rest sourced from reference TRBV30 and TRBJ1-3, is SQTIHQWPATLVQPVGSPLSLECTVEGTSNPNLYWYRQAAGRGLQLLFYSVGIGQISSEVPQNLSASRPQDRQFILSSKKLLLSDSGFYLCAWSELPGTAGNTIYFGEGSWLTVV.

This chain uses TRBV20-1 with TRBJ1-1, with D tentatively TRBD1 (6 bases). CDR3 length equals 15 residues. CDR1 is DFQATT and CDR2 is SNEGSKA in the germline V gene (reference sequence). The V end lost 3 bases, the J end lost 0 bases, and 14 bases lay between the germline ends. The CDR3 is CSASDLGAMNTEAFF. The CDR3 nucleotides are TGCAGTGCTAGTGACCTGGGGGCGATGAACACTGAAGCTTTCTTT.

The rearrangement links TRBV7-2 to TRBJ1-6; tentatively, D is TRBD1 (6 bases). The CDR3 covers 15 residues. CDR1 is SGHTA and CDR2 is FQGNSA in the germline V gene. Trimming stripped 1 base from V and 7 bases from J, with 11 bases between. CDR3 coding DNA: TGTGCCAGCAGCTTAGGTTATACAGGGAATTCACCCCTCCACTTT. Encoded protein: CASSLGYTGNSPLHF.

CDR3 loop: CASSRTVGVGGNTIYF. The CDR3 DNA reads TGTGCCAGTAGTCGGACAGTTGGTGTTGGGGGAAACACCATATATTTT. The chain recombines TRBV19 with TRBJ1-3; possibly TRBD1 for D (6 bases). CDR1 and CDR2 from the germline V gene are LNHDA and SQIVND (reference sequence). CDR3 length: 16 residues. V lost 5 bases, J lost 4 bases, and 18 bases lay in between.

V and J are TRBV28 and TRBJ1-5; 10 bases are shared with TRBD1. The CDR3 length is 15 residues. With V trimmed by 6 bases and J by 5 bases, 7 bases remained unmatched. Germline V lookup: CDR1 MDHEN, CDR2 SYDVKM. DNA of the CDR3: TGTGCCAGCAGCCCGACAGGGGGCTTTGATCAGCCCCAGCATTTT. Protein product: CASSPTGGFDQPQHF.

CDR3 in DNA: TGCAGCGCCGGGGGGACTGGAAACACCATATATTTT. Translation gives CSAGGTGNTIYF. This sequence joins TRBV29-1 and TRBJ1-3; D perhaps matches TRBD1 (5 bases). Trimming cost V 7 bases and J 2 bases, with 9 bases left between them. CDR1 SQVTM and CDR2 ANQGSEA come from the germline V gene. This CDR3 contains 12 residues. Full variable domain (rest looked up from reference TRBV29-1 and TRBJ1-3): SAVISQKPSRDICQRGTSLTIQCQVDSQVTMMFWYRQQPGQSLTLIATANQGSEATYESGFVIDKFPISRPNLTFSTLTVSNMSPEDSSIYLCSAGGTGNTIYFGEGSWLTVV.

This clone was observed a few times. V and J are TRBV30 and TRBJ1-1, with no clear D. The germline V gene encodes CDR1 GTSNPN and CDR2 SVGIG (reference sequence). Between the trimmed V and J ends, which lost 4 bases and 2 bases, there was a span of 8 bases. The length of the CDR3 is 12 residues. DNA for the CDR3: TGTGCCTGGACCGGTCTTAACACTGAAGCTTTCTTT. Translation gives CAWTGLNTEAFF.

The chain recombines TRBV25-1 with TRBJ2-3; 11 bases line up with TRBD2. Germline V gene sequence: CDR1 MGHDK, CDR2 SYGVNS. V shed 7 bases, J shed 5 bases, and the junction held 8 bases outside the gene matches. The CDR3 has 15 amino acids. CDR3 residues: CASNLGTSGRDTQYF. CDR3 DNA: TGTGCCAGCAACCTTGGAACTAGCGGGAGAGATACGCAGTATTTT.

The genes are TRBV10-2 and TRBJ1-5; D might be TRBD1 (6 bases). CDR3 length: 17 amino acids. Germline V gives CDR1 WSHSY, CDR2 SAAADI. Trimming stripped 3 bases from V and 0 bases from J, with 15 bases between. CDR3 amino acids: CASSDLQGWYSNQPQHF. For the CDR3, the DNA is TGCGCCAGCAGTGACCTACAGGGTTGGTATAGCAATCAGCCCCAGCATTTT.

V usage is TRBV19 and J usage is TRBJ2-7, with 9 positions matching TRBD1. CDR3 length equals 13 residues. Trimming cost V 4 bases and J 6 bases; bases outside gene matches: 4. Germline CDR1 LNHDA, CDR2 SQIVND (reference sequence). CDR3 amino acids: CASSRDRVSEQYF. The CDR3 nucleotides read TGTGCCAGTAGTAGGGACAGGGTCAGCGAGCAGTACTTC.

The V gene is TRBV2, the J gene TRBJ2-1; D perhaps matches TRBD2 (6 bases). The CDR3 is 14 residues long. Germline V gene lookup returns CDR1 SNHLY and CDR2 FYNNEI. Trimming took off 2 bases at V and 7 bases at J, with 12 bases between the two ends. The DNA for the CDR3 is TGTGCCAGCAGTGAATCCCGGGGGTGGAATGAGCAGTTCTTC. Translation: CASSESRGWNEQFF.

V and J are TRBV7-3 and TRBJ2-1, with D possibly matching TRBD2 (6 bases). This CDR3 region has 15 residues. In germline, CDR1 is SGHTA, CDR2 FQGTGA. Trimming left V 5 bases short and J 9 bases short, with 20 bases between. For the CDR3, the DNA is TGTGCCAGCAGCCCTATACCGGGAGAGTCGACTGAGCAGTTCTTC. It specifies CASSPIPGESTEQFF.

This clone is a singleton in its sample. The rearrangement joins TRBV18 to TRBJ2-7; the D is unclear. With 0 bases removed from V and 1 base from J, the gap between germline ends came to 7 bases. Per germline, CDR1 KGHSH and CDR2 LQKENI. The CDR3 is made up of 14 amino acids. CDR3 sequence (DNA): TGTGCCAGCTCACCACCTTACGGGTCCTACGAGCAGTACTTC. Protein: CASSPPYGSYEQYF.

This chain connects TRBV3-1 (or the pseudogene TRBV3-2) to TRBJ1-1; the D gene is possibly TRBD1 (5 bases). V dropped 4 bases and J dropped 5 bases, with 14 bases sitting between them. The CDR3 is made up of 14 amino acids. Germline CDR1 and CDR2: LGHDT and YNNKEL (reference sequence). DNA for the CDR3: TGTGCCAGCAGCCTACGACAGCCGAGGACTGAAGCTTTCTTT. It codes for CASSLRQPRTEAFF.

V is TRBV5-6 and J is TRBJ1-5, with TRBD1 matching 7 bases. CDR1 is SGHDT, CDR2 YYEEEE, per germline. The CDR3 length is 15 residues. V shed 2 bases and J 1 base; nucleotides not matched to a gene: 3. DNA of the CDR3: TGTGCCAGCAGCTTACAGGGGCCGAGCAATCAGCCCCAGCATTTT. The encoded protein is CASSLQGPSNQPQHF.

CDR3 nucleotides: TGTGCCAGCTCACCACTTCCCATCGGGACAGGGCTTACACCGAACACTGAAGCTTTCTTT. Its protein product is CASSPLPIGTGLTPNTEAFF. The chain recombines TRBV18 with TRBJ1-1; 9 bases agree with TRBD1. This CDR3 has 20 residues. The germline gives CDR1 KGHSH, CDR2 LQKENI. Unmatched junction bases numbered 16, after V lost 1 base and J lost 1 base.

The chain links TRBV5-6 to TRBJ2-1; maybe TRBD2 (6 bases). Per the germline V gene, CDR1 is SGHDT and CDR2 is YYEEEE. The ends were cut back, 6 bases at V and 5 bases at J, with 21 bases in the middle. This CDR3 has 16 amino acids. This CDR3 is CASMVGGLRGNNEQFF. The CDR3 DNA reads TGTGCCAGCATGGTCGGGGGACTGCGGGGCAACAATGAGCAGTTCTTC. Full variable domain (remainder filled in from reference TRBV5-6 and TRBJ2-1): DAGVTQSPTHLIKTRGQQVTLRCSPKSGHDTVSWYQQALGQGPQFIFQYYEEEERQRGNFPDRFSGHQFPNYSSELNVNALLLGDSALYLCASMVGGLRGNNEQFFGPGTRLTVL.

CDR3 sequence (DNA): TGTGCCAGCAGTTTCGGACAGGGCCTGAACACTGAAGCTTTCTTT. It yields the protein CASSFGQGLNTEAFF. The V gene is TRBV6-5, the J gene TRBJ1-1; the match to TRBD1 covers 8 bases. V lost 4 bases to trimming and J lost 0 bases; unmatched junction nucleotides: 4. Germline CDR1 is MNHEY and CDR2 is SVGAGI. The CDR3 is made up of 15 amino acids.

The V call is TRBV12-3 or TRBV12-4, the J call TRBJ1-1; D gene ambiguous. The CDR3 runs to 13 residues. V lost 3 bases, J lost 0 bases, and 5 bases lay in between. CDR3 in DNA: TGTGCCAGCAGTTTTCCTCTGAACACTGAAGCTTTCTTT. Translated: CASSFPLNTEAFF.

This clone was detected only a few times. The V and J genes are TRBV7-2 and TRBJ1-2; a weak D match, TRBD1 (6 bases). Germline assignment: CDR1 SGHTA and CDR2 FQGNSA. This CDR3 has 17 amino acids. With 4 bases removed from V and 4 bases from J, the gap between germline ends came to 22 bases. The CDR3, as DNA: TGTGCCAGCAGCTCGTCCGCTTGGGGGGGGCTGGCCTATGGCTACACCTTC. Translating gives CASSSSAWGGLAYGYTF.

V usage is TRBV3-1 (or the pseudogene TRBV3-2) and J usage is TRBJ2-1; 8 bases match TRBD1. The V and J ends lost 0 bases and 8 bases, in that order; junction bases with no gene match: 9. The CDR3 totals 16 residues. The germline CDR1 and CDR2 sequences are LGHDT and YNNKEL (reference sequence). In nucleotides, the CDR3 is TGTGCCAGCAGCCAAGAGGCCAGGGGGCGAGTAGATGAGCAGTTCTTC. Protein: CASSQEARGRVDEQFF.

Only one count was recorded for this clone. The V gene is TRBV30, the J gene TRBJ2-1; D is possibly TRBD2 (5 bases). The V end lost 4 bases, the J end lost 7 bases, and 8 bases lay between the germline ends. The CDR3 runs 11 residues. In germline, CDR1 is GTSNPN, CDR2 SVGIG (reference sequence). In DNA, the CDR3 is TGTGCCTGGACTAGACTAAATGAGCAGTTCTTC. Its protein product is CAWTRLNEQFF.

This clone has only a few counts. This chain connects TRBV5-1 to TRBJ1-1, with D maybe TRBD1 (5 bases). Trimming stripped 1 base from V and 7 bases from J, with 11 bases between. The germline gives CDR1 SGHRS, CDR2 YFSETQ. The CDR3 totals 13 residues. CDR3 in amino acids: CASSLQTDGEAFF. The DNA of the CDR3 is TGCGCCAGCAGCTTGCAGACAGACGGTGAAGCTTTCTTT.